These T cell receptor beta chains were read from a single sample in a study of cytomegalovirus exposure and HLA in healthy donors. Method: immunoSEQ multiplex PCR; TCRdb's copy keeps in-frame clones and lacks some. The repertoire includes about 140,000 clones, approximately 72% of them detected once, and around 6% sits in the top ten. Material: PBMCs. Source of these receptors: a woman aged 55-75 years in good health and CMV-seronegative. Both conserved end residues are part of each CDR3. A D gene is named only where the DNA matches it firmly. Where a row states a size, it is once, few, many or the class of an expanded clone; other rows omit it.

D: .
J: TRBJ1-2
size: .
V: TRBV29-1
DNA: TGCAGCGTTGTCGGGACGGCGCGGGGCTATGGCTACACCTTC
CDR3: CSVVGTARGYGYTF

D: TRBD1
J: TRBJ2-6
size: once
V: TRBV7-2
DNA: TGTGCCAGCAGCTTAGTGGTACAGGGGGCGCCTGGGGCCAACGTCCTGACTTTC
CDR3: CASSLVVQGAPGANVLTF

D: .
J: TRBJ2-6
size: .
V: TRBV6-6
DNA: TGTGCCAGCAGTTACTCGGCAGCTGGGGCCAACGTCCTGACTTTC
CDR3: CASSYSAAGANVLTF

D: TRBD1
J: TRBJ2-3
size: .
V: TRBV7-3
DNA: TGTGCCAGCAGTATCGGGACAGGAACAGATACGCAGTATTTT
CDR3: CASSIGTGTDTQYF

D: TRBD1
J: TRBJ1-2
size: .
V: TRBV6-5
DNA: TGTGCCAGCAGGGATCTCGGACAGGGCTATGGCTACACCTTC
CDR3: CASRDLGQGYGYTF

D: TRBD1
J: TRBJ1-5
size: .
V: TRBV6-6
DNA: TGTGCCAGCAGTTACGCCGGGACAGACAATCAGCCCCAGCATTTT
CDR3: CASSYAGTDNQPQHF

D: .
J: TRBJ2-5
size: .
V: TRBV28
DNA: TGTGCCAGCAGTTACATCCAAGAGACCCAGTACTTC
CDR3: CASSYIQETQYF

D: TRBD2
J: TRBJ2-4
size: few
V: TRBV2
DNA: TGTGCCAGCAGTGAATCGGTAGCGGGGGCCTCAGCCAAAAACATTCAGTACTTC
CDR3: CASSESVAGASAKNIQYF

D: .
J: TRBJ2-7
size: once
V: TRBV6-5
DNA: TGTGCCAGCAGGAAGTACCATAATTACGAGCAGTACTTC
CDR3: CASRKYHNYEQYF

D: TRBD1
J: TRBJ1-5
size: .
V: TRBV19
DNA: TGCGCCAGTAGTATCGGACAGGGATTCGCCCAAGGTCAGCCCCAGCATTTT
CDR3: CASSIGQGFAQGQPQHF

D: TRBD1
J: TRBJ1-2
size: few
V: TRBV20-1
DNA: TGCAGTGCTTACAGGGGTGGCTACACCTTC
CDR3: CSAYRGGYTF